This T cell receptor (beta chain) was captured in a study of blood T cells in healthy people across ages. Study as a whole: In model experiments, template switching was able to capture about one barcoded beta molecule for every two T cells that were present.

CDR3 length equals 14 residues. Germline CDR1 and CDR2: DFQATT and SNEGSKA (reference sequence). V lost 0 bases, J lost 2 bases, and 8 bases lay in between. Sample-barcoded 5' priming and a J-beta primer mix drove a second PCR of roughly 6 to 12 cycles. From the 5' RACE reads, TCRdb called clonotypes with MiXCR, one entry per CDR3 protein. This table has over 600,000 distinct CDR3 sequences, about 42% appearing once. The material sequenced was blood. The source of this sequence is a man aged 80 or over in good health. V and J are TRBV20-1 and TRBJ2-1; D ambiguous. This chain's CDR3 is CSARDPATYNEQFF. The CDR3, as DNA: TGCAGTGCTAGAGATCCTGCTACCTACAATGAGCAGTTCTTC.